Below are 28 T cell receptor beta chains sequenced from a single sample in a study of long-term antiretroviral therapy in people with HIV. Running of the v3.0 immunoSEQ assay took place at survey level. Only in-frame clones appear in the TCRdb table, and some are missing; sequencing was by immunoSEQ multiplex PCR. Among tens of thousands of clones listed, approximately 91% were seen once. The input for sequencing was unsorted PBMCs, taken 0.6 years after starting antiretroviral therapy. The receptor set was obtained from a man aged 55-75 years with HIV.

This sequence joins TRBV28 and TRBJ2-2, with TRBD2 matching over 8 bases. The CDR3 covers 19 residues. V trimming: 7 bases; J trimming: 6 bases; junction bases outside the gene matches: 22. Germline CDR1 and CDR2: MDHEN and SYDVKM. CDR3 region: CASNIPRFGRGGRSGELFF. The CDR3 DNA follows: TGTGCCAGCAACATTCCAAGGTTTGGTCGGGGGGGCCGGTCCGGGGAGCTGTTTTTT.

This rearrangement joins TRBV9 to TRBJ1-4; a weak D match, TRBD1 (6 bases). CDR3 length: 15 residues. From germline, CDR1 is SGDLS and CDR2 YYNGEE. V shed 4 bases and J shed 10 bases, with 20 bases lying between them. CDR3 bases: TGTGCCAGCAGCCCTCGTTGGGACATCGGTGGAAAACTGTTTTTT. This sequence encodes CASSPRWDIGGKLFF.

The chain carries TRBV15 and TRBJ2-2; D is unresolved. V was pared by 4 bases and J by 1 base, with 16 bases between. Germline loops: CDR1 LNHNV, CDR2 YYDKDF (reference sequence). The CDR3 contains 17 residues. The CDR3, as DNA: TGTGCCACCAGCACCAAGAGCTCAGGACGGAACACCGGGGAGCTGTTTTTT. It translates to CATSTKSSGRNTGELFF. Variable domain in full (rest from reference TRBV15 and TRBJ2-2): DAMVIQNPRYQVTQFGKPVTLSCSQTLNHNVMYWYQQKSSQAPKLLFHYYDKDFNNEADTPDNFQSRRPNTSFCFLDIRSPGLGDTAMYLCATSTKSSGRNTGELFFGEGSRLTVL.

The chain carries TRBV18 and TRBJ2-7; 10 positions agree with TRBD1. This CDR3 contains 15 residues. The germline V gene encodes CDR1 KGHSH and CDR2 LQKENI. Losses at the gene ends were 4 bases for V and 4 bases for J; bases not matched to a gene: 7. The CDR3 DNA is TGTGCCAGCTCACTGTCGGGACAGGGGCTATACGAGCAGTACTTC. It encodes CASSLSGQGLYEQYF. Together with reference TRBV18 and TRBJ2-7, the CDR3 gives the full variable domain: NAGVMQNPRHLVRRRGQEARLRCSPMKGHSHVYWYRQLPEEGLKFMVYLQKENIIDESGMPKERFSAEFPKEGPSILRIQQVVRGDSAAYFCASSLSGQGLYEQYFGPGTRLTVT.

The chain recombines TRBV4-3 with TRBJ1-3, with 7 bases lining up with TRBD1. The junction had 8 bases not matched to a gene; V was cut back by 7 bases and J by 2 bases. The CDR3 is 15 residues long. Germline CDR1 reads LGHNA; CDR2 reads YSLEER. CDR3 amino acids: CASTFWGTAGNTIYF. As DNA, the CDR3 is TGCGCCAGCACCTTCTGGGGGACAGCTGGAAACACCATATATTTT.

The CDR3 DNA follows: TGTGCCAGCAGCTTAGCAGAAACTAGGGTTACAGATACGCAGTATTTT. This encodes CASSLAETRVTDTQYF. V and J are TRBV7-8 and TRBJ2-3; D possibly corresponds to TRBD2 (5 bases). Germline CDR1 SGHVS, CDR2 FQNEAQ. Trimming pared 0 bases from V and 3 bases from J, leaving 13 bases between. The CDR3 consists of 16 residues.

J is TRBJ2-1 and V is TRBV18; D is possibly TRBD2 (5 bases). The germline CDR1 and CDR2 sequences are KGHSH and LQKENI. The CDR3 loop spans 14 amino acids. The germline V and J ends were trimmed by 2 bases and 1 base, with 6 bases remaining between them. The CDR3 loop reads CASSPSGSYNEQFF. The CDR3 DNA reads TGTGCCAGCTCACCAAGCGGTTCCTACAATGAGCAGTTCTTC.

The CDR3: CASSVFGGTQYF. DNA of the CDR3: TGTGCCAGCAGTGTTTTTGGTGGGACCCAGTACTTC. The chain is built from TRBV9 and TRBJ2-5; D call uncertain. Germline CDR1 SGDLS, CDR2 YYNGEE. The V end lost 5 bases, the J end lost 7 bases, and 12 bases lay between the germline ends. CDR3 length: 12 residues.

This chain joins TRBV6-5 and TRBJ2-7; 8 positions match TRBD1. J lost 4 bases, V lost 6 bases, and 11 bases had no gene match. The CDR3 runs to 15 residues. Per the germline V gene, CDR1 is MNHEY and CDR2 is SVGAGI. The CDR3 DNA reads as TGTGCCAGCAGACCCCCCATGGACAGGGAGTACGAGCAGTACTTC. This gives the protein CASRPPMDREYEQYF.

The rearrangement links TRBV30 to TRBJ2-7, with D perhaps being TRBD1 or TRBD2 (5 bases each). V lost 3 bases and J 0 bases, leaving 12 bases between the germline ends. The CDR3 is 14 residues long. Germline values: CDR1 GTSNPN, CDR2 SVGIG (reference sequence). The CDR3 is CAWRTAGASYEQYF. The DNA for the CDR3 is TGTGCCTGGAGGACAGCCGGGGCCTCCTACGAGCAGTACTTC.

The rearrangement joins TRBV5-1 to TRBJ2-7; D not certain. Per germline, CDR1 SGHRS and CDR2 YFSETQ. V lost 0 bases and J 2 bases, leaving 12 bases between the germline ends. The CDR3 is 15 amino acids. CDR3 nucleotide sequence: TGCGCCAGCAGCTTGGACAGTTCGCAGACCTACGAGCAGTACTTC. Amino acids: CASSLDSSQTYEQYF.

The J gene is TRBJ1-5, the V gene TRBV7-2, with D possibly matching TRBD1 (6 bases). Germline values: CDR1 SGHTA, CDR2 FQGNSA. This CDR3 contains 14 residues. V was pared by 2 bases and J by 3 bases, with 8 bases between. CDR3 nucleotide sequence: TGTGCCAGCAGCTTACGGACAGTCAATCAGCCCCAGCATTTT. Protein sequence: CASSLRTVNQPQHF.

This rearrangement joins TRBV5-1 to TRBJ1-4; 10 positions match TRBD1. V was clipped by 5 bases and J by 6 bases; unmatched bases: 13. This CDR3 is 17 amino acids long. Germline lookup yields CDR1 SGHRS and CDR2 YFSETQ. This chain's CDR3 is CASRGDPPGQGDEKLFF. The CDR3 DNA sequence: TGCGCCAGCAGGGGGGACCCTCCAGGACAGGGGGATGAAAAACTGTTTTTT.

This clone has just a few counts. V is TRBV9 and J is TRBJ1-2; D remains ambiguous. The CDR3 has 13 amino acids. Per germline, CDR1 SGDLS and CDR2 YYNGEE. The ends were cut back, 4 bases at V and 8 bases at J, with 15 bases in the middle. Written as DNA, the CDR3 is TGTGCCAGCAGCACCGCCGGCCTCTGGGGCTACACCTTC. Residues: CASSTAGLWGYTF.

The chain has TRBV5-1 and TRBJ2-7; 7 positions agree with TRBD1. J lost 3 bases, V lost 4 bases, and 16 bases had no gene match. The germline gives CDR1 SGHRS, CDR2 YFSETQ. The CDR3 consists of 17 residues. CDR3 region: CASSPETQTGYSYEQYF. DNA of the CDR3: TGCGCCAGCAGCCCCGAGACTCAGACAGGGTACAGCTACGAGCAGTACTTC.

The chain employs TRBV2 and TRBJ2-7; the D gene is possibly TRBD2 (6 bases). V was pared by 7 bases and J by 3 bases, with 16 bases between. The CDR3 runs 14 residues. Looked up from germline, CDR1 is SNHLY and CDR2 is FYNNEI. CDR3 sequence: CASTSGTPYYEQYF. The CDR3 DNA sequence: TGTGCCAGCACCTCCGGGACTCCATACTACGAGCAGTACTTC.

The rearrangement joins TRBV10-3 to TRBJ2-1, with D tentatively TRBD2 (5 bases). The CDR3 loop spans 15 amino acids. Germline V gives CDR1 ENHRY, CDR2 SYGVKD. Trimming removed 0 bases at V and 9 bases at J, with 15 bases between. In nucleotides, the CDR3 is TGTGCCATCAGTGAGTCGACTAAGCGGAGTGTTGAGCAGTTCTTC. Its protein is CAISESTKRSVEQFF.

There are a few counts of this clone. The chain employs TRBV10-2 and TRBJ2-7, with 7 bases lining up with TRBD1. Looked up from germline, CDR1 is WSHSY and CDR2 is SAAADI. The CDR3 length is 12 residues. Trimming at V came to 4 bases and at J to 4 bases, leaving 1 base not matched to a gene. CDR3: CASSGQGYEQYF. The CDR3 bases are TGCGCCAGCAGTGGACAGGGATACGAGCAGTACTTC.

The CDR3 reads CASSLMTEIEAFF. The CDR3 DNA is TGTGCCAGCAGCTTAATGACAGAAATAGAAGCTTTCTTT. The chain employs TRBV11-2 and TRBJ1-1; a possible D gene is TRBD1 (5 bases). This CDR3 spans 13 amino acids. The germline gives CDR1 SGHAT, CDR2 FQNNGV. V lost 2 bases and J 8 bases, leaving 12 bases between the germline ends.

The rearrangement uses TRBV30 and TRBJ1-1; D gene ambiguous. The CDR3 length is 13 residues. Germline V CDR1 and CDR2: GTSNPN, SVGIG (reference sequence). Trimming pared 0 bases from V and 5 bases from J, leaving 10 bases between. In DNA, the CDR3 is TGTGCCTGGAGTGTACGGGATTGGACTGAAGCTTTCTTT. Translation: CAWSVRDWTEAFF. Using reference TRBV30 and TRBJ1-1 for the parts outside the CDR3, the full variable domain is SQTIHQWPATLVQPVGSPLSLECTVEGTSNPNLYWYRQAAGRGLQLLFYSVGIGQISSEVPQNLSASRPQDRQFILSSKKLLLSDSGFYLCAWSVRDWTEAFFGQGTRLTVV.

The rearrangement joins TRBV5-6 to TRBJ2-1; D is unresolved. The CDR3 is made up of 14 amino acids. V was trimmed by 2 bases and J by 5 bases, leaving 11 bases between them. CDR1 is SGHDT and CDR2 is YYEEEE in the germline V gene. CDR3 coding DNA: TGTGCCAGCAGCTTCCGACCGCGACACAATGAGCAGTTCTTC. Protein product: CASSFRPRHNEQFF.

The chain uses TRBV30 and TRBJ1-1; D gene unclear. This CDR3 is built from 11 residues. Trimming took 3 bases from V and 11 from J, leaving 13 bases between them. CDR1 and CDR2 from the germline V gene are GTSNPN and SVGIG (reference sequence). As DNA, the CDR3 is TGTGCCTGGAGACATGGGATCCTTGCTTTCTTT. Translated: CAWRHGILAFF.

The chain is built from TRBV29-1 and TRBJ2-5; D gene ambiguous. CDR1 is SQVTM, CDR2 ANQGSEA, per germline. The CDR3 length is 12 residues. V lost 7 bases and J lost 1, with 10 bases in between. CDR3 in amino acids: CSAMGPQETQYF. The DNA of the CDR3 is TGCAGCGCTATGGGCCCCCAAGAGACCCAGTACTTC.

This chain connects TRBV9 to TRBJ2-1; 7 positions match TRBD2. CDR1 is SGDLS, CDR2 YYNGEE, per germline. J gave up 4 bases and V 3 bases, and 4 bases lay outside the gene matches. There are 14 residues in the CDR3. The DNA of the CDR3 is TGTGCCAGCAGCGGAGGGACTACTTACAATGAGCAGTTCTTC. Its protein is CASSGGTTYNEQFF.

This clone was seen once. The chain joins TRBV2 to TRBJ2-2; 8 bases are a match to TRBD1. The CDR3 covers 17 residues. CDR1 is SNHLY and CDR2 is FYNNEI in the germline V gene. The V and J ends lost 6 bases and 6 bases, in that order; junction bases with no gene match: 15. The CDR3: CASRGSMAGGASGELFF. In DNA form, the CDR3 reads TGTGCCAGCAGGGGCTCGATGGCAGGGGGCGCTTCCGGGGAGCTGTTTTTT.

The J gene is TRBJ2-6, the V gene TRBV18; D is possibly TRBD2 (5 bases). CDR3 length equals 20 residues. Trimming cost V 5 bases and J 0 bases, with 23 bases left between them. Germline V CDR1 and CDR2: KGHSH, LQKENI. CDR3 region: CASSINVPRVGASGANVLTF. The CDR3 DNA follows: TGTGCCAGCTCAATAAATGTCCCTCGGGTGGGAGCCTCTGGGGCCAACGTCCTGACTTTC.

V gene TRBV28 combines with J gene TRBJ2-7; perhaps TRBD1 as D (5 bases). Germline V gene data show CDR1 as MDHEN and CDR2 as SYDVKM. Trimming removed 8 bases at V and 5 bases at J, with 19 bases between. The CDR3 loop spans 14 amino acids. As DNA, the CDR3 is TGTGCCAGCTACTACCAGGGTCGGGCAAACGAGCAGTACTTC. Translation: CASYYQGRANEQYF.

The rearrangement joins TRBV6-6 to TRBJ2-7; 14 bases match TRBD2. The length of the CDR3 is 16 residues. CDR1 and CDR2 (germline): MNHNY, SVGAGI (reference sequence). Trimming took 4 bases from V and 3 from J; bases not matched to a gene: 5. The CDR3 coding sequence is TGTGCCAGCAGTTCCTCGGGACTAGCGGGAGTCTACGAGCAGTACTTC. It is translated as CASSSSGLAGVYEQYF.